This T cell receptor beta chain originates from a study of cytomegalovirus exposure and HLA in healthy donors. Comment on this clone: Antigen specificity is unknown.

PCR employed 60 Vbeta and 13 Jbeta primers. Profiling relied on immunoSEQ multiplex PCR, and the TCRdb table lists in-frame clones only, not all of them. The repertoire holds 150,000 to 200,000 clones, with about 80% as singletons. Looked up from germline, CDR1 is GTSNPN and CDR2 is SVGIG (reference sequence). This CDR3 contains 13 residues. The ends were cut back, 0 bases at V and 2 bases at J, with 6 bases in the middle. Findings and limits, study-wide: Donor immune exposure was known only as CMV serostatus. For most TCR sequences rarity was the rule, although some public TCRs occurred in many donors.

The sequenced material came from PBMCs. The sequence was collected from a woman between 35 and 50 years old in good health and CMV-seronegative. This rearrangement joins TRBV30 to TRBJ2-3, with D tentatively TRBD2 (5 bases). CDR3 in amino acids: CAWSVRDTDTQYF. The CDR3, as DNA: TGTGCCTGGAGTGTACGGGACACAGATACGCAGTATTTT.